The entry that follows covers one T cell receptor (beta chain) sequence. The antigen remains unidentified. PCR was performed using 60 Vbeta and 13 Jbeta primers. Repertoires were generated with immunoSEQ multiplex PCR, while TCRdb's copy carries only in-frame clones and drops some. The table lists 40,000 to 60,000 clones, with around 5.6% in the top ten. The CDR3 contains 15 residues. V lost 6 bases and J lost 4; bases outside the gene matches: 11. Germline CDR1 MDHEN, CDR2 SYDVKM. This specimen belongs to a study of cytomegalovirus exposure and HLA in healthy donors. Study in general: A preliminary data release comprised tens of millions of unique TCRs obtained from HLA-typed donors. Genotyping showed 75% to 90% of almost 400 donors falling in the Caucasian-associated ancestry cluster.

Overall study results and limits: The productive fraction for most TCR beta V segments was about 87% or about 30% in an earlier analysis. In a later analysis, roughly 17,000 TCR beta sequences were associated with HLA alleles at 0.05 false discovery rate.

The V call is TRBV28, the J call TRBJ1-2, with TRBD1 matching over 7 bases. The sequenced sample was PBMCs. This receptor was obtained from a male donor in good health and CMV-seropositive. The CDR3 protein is CASRPNRGPLYGYTF. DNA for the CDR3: TGTGCCAGCAGACCAAACAGGGGTCCCCTCTATGGCTACACCTTC.